The 22 T cell receptor beta chains listed next were all sequenced from one sample in a study of OX40 agonist ivuxolimab in advanced cancers. Sequencing used immunoSEQ multiplex PCR; TCRdb keeps in-frame clones, though not all of them. The table includes about 99,000 clones, around 94% detected once. The starting material was CD4+ or CD8+ T cells sorted from blood, obtained in a trial of the OX40 agonist ivuxolimab. The origin of the receptors is an adult with an advanced solid tumor such as melanoma, head and neck, liver or kidney cancer.

This chain connects TRBV9 to TRBJ1-3; TRBD1 is a possible D gene (5 bases). The germline CDR1 and CDR2 sequences are SGDLS and YYNGEE. V lost 3 bases, J lost 4 bases, and 14 bases lay in between. The CDR3 is 15 amino acids. CDR3 region: CASSDPGRRGNTIYF. The CDR3 nucleotides are TGTGCCAGCAGCGATCCGGGACGGCGGGGAAACACCATATATTTT.

The rearrangement links TRBV10-3 to TRBJ1-4, with D unresolved. V lost 5 bases, J lost 8 bases, and 12 bases lay in between. This CDR3 spans 13 amino acids. Germline V lookup: CDR1 ENHRY, CDR2 SYGVKD. The CDR3 DNA is TGTGCCATCAGTCCTGGATCTGGCGAAAAACTGTTTTTT. This gives the protein CAISPGSGEKLFF.

The CDR3 loop reads CASSVGGGRYEQYF. CDR3 coding DNA: TGTGCCAGCAGCGTAGGAGGGGGCCGCTACGAGCAGTACTTC. J is TRBJ2-7 and V is TRBV9; 7 positions agree with TRBD1. This CDR3 comprises 14 residues. Germline lookup yields CDR1 SGDLS and CDR2 YYNGEE. The V segment lost 0 bases and the J segment 3 bases; nucleotides outside the gene matches: 3.

The CDR3: CASSFRTGENYEQYF. As DNA, the CDR3 is TGTGCCAGCAGTTTTAGGACAGGGGAAAACTACGAGCAGTACTTC. This chain joins TRBV27 and TRBJ2-7; 9 bases are a match to TRBD1. CDR3 length equals 15 residues. CDR1 is MNHEY and CDR2 is SMNVEV in the germline V gene (reference sequence). V dropped 3 bases and J dropped 3; count of bases not matched to a gene: 6.

This rearrangement joins TRBV5-4 to TRBJ1-2, with 9 positions matching TRBD1. This CDR3 contains 14 residues. Germline values: CDR1 SGHNT, CDR2 YYREEE (reference sequence). Trimming took 2 bases from V and 4 from J; bases not matched to a gene: 3. The CDR3 loop is CASSLGQGSYGYTF. The CDR3 region has the DNA TGTGCCAGCAGCTTAGGACAGGGGAGCTATGGCTACACCTTC.

The chain links TRBV19 to TRBJ1-2; D is uncertain. The CDR3 has 15 amino acids. Germline V CDR1 and CDR2: LNHDA, SQIVND (reference sequence). V lost 1 base, J lost 3 bases, and 12 bases lay in between. DNA of the CDR3: TGTGCCAGTAGTATAGGGCAGGCTAGAGACTATGGCTACACCTTC. It yields the protein CASSIGQARDYGYTF.

The chain uses TRBV7-2 and TRBJ1-2, with D possibly TRBD1 on 5 matching bases. Per the germline V gene, CDR1 is SGHTA and CDR2 is FQGNSA. The CDR3 sequence is 16 residues long. V lost 5 bases and J 0 bases, leaving 16 bases between the germline ends. This CDR3 is CASSRRTGTSNYGYTF. CDR3 DNA: TGTGCCAGCAGCCGCAGGACGGGGACGTCTAACTATGGCTACACCTTC.

The chain is built from TRBV4-3 and TRBJ2-3; D is uncertain. Germline-derived CDR1 and CDR2 are LGHNA and YSLEER. V was clipped by 2 bases and J by 0 bases, with 15 bases between them. CDR3 length: 17 amino acids. This chain's CDR3 is CASSQLPDHSSTDTQYF. The DNA for the CDR3 is TGCGCCAGCAGCCAACTCCCGGACCACTCTAGCACAGATACGCAGTATTTT.

This chain uses TRBV6-4 with TRBJ2-3; D remains unclear. Trimming removed 2 bases from V and 0 bases from J, with 3 bases in between. Germline V gene lookup returns CDR1 MRHNA and CDR2 SNTAGT. The CDR3 has 13 residues. CDR3 protein: CASSDESTDTQYF. The CDR3 coding sequence is TGTGCCAGCAGTGACGAGAGCACAGATACGCAGTATTTT.

The chain is built from TRBV6-6 and TRBJ1-2, with 7 bases fitting TRBD1. The junction had 3 bases not matched to a gene; V was cut back by 6 bases and J by 2 bases. Germline CDR1 is MNHNY and CDR2 is SVGAGI (reference sequence). The CDR3 extends over 13 amino acids. The CDR3 is CASSPGGNYGYTF. The CDR3 coding sequence is TGTGCCAGCAGCCCAGGGGGAAACTATGGCTACACCTTC.

In nucleotides, the CDR3 is TGCGCCAGCAGCTCCGCGCGAGGGGATGCCAGGGATACGCAGTATTTT. Its translation: CASSSARGDARDTQYF. The J gene is TRBJ2-3, the V gene TRBV5-1, with D possibly called TRBD1 or TRBD2 (5 bases each). From germline, CDR1 is SGHRS and CDR2 YFSETQ. V was shortened by 3 bases and J by 6 bases, with 20 bases between the two germline ends. The CDR3 loop spans 16 amino acids.

The J gene is TRBJ2-7, the V gene TRBV9; D is unclear. Germline assignment: CDR1 SGDLS and CDR2 YYNGEE. Trimming removed 4 bases from V and 1 base from J, with 9 bases in between. This CDR3 has 13 amino acids. CDR3 residues: CASSIGPSYEQYF. In DNA, the CDR3 is TGTGCCAGCAGCATCGGACCTTCCTACGAGCAGTACTTC.

J is TRBJ2-1 and V is TRBV7-3, with D perhaps being TRBD1 or TRBD2 (5 bases each). Per germline, CDR1 SGHTA and CDR2 FQGTGA. CDR3 size: 12 residues. V was pared by 5 bases and J by 10 bases, with 12 bases between. Here the CDR3 reads CASSAGTREQFF. The CDR3 DNA reads TGTGCCAGCAGCGCCGGGACGCGGGAGCAGTTCTTC.

The chain is built from TRBV30 and TRBJ1-5, with a possible D match to TRBD1 (6 bases). Trimming took off 6 bases at V and 7 bases at J, with 16 bases between the two ends. The CDR3 length is 13 residues. Germline V gene data show CDR1 as GTSNPN and CDR2 as SVGIG (reference sequence). The CDR3 region is CACATGLAQPQHF. The DNA for the CDR3 is TGTGCCTGCGCAACAGGGCTTGCGCAGCCCCAGCATTTT. The full variable domain, rest sourced from reference TRBV30 and TRBJ1-5, is SQTIHQWPATLVQPVGSPLSLECTVEGTSNPNLYWYRQAAGRGLQLLFYSVGIGQISSEVPQNLSASRPQDRQFILSSKKLLLSDSGFYLCACATGLAQPQHFGDGTRLSIL.

This chain uses TRBV5-1 with TRBJ1-2; TRBD1 might be the D (6 bases). CDR1 and CDR2 (germline): SGHRS, YFSETQ. The CDR3 length is 15 residues. Trimming stripped 4 bases from V and 0 bases from J, with 13 bases between. CDR3 sequence reads: CASSQPQGSNYGYTF. The CDR3 DNA is TGCGCCAGCAGCCAGCCACAGGGTTCTAACTATGGCTACACCTTC.

The chain uses TRBV5-1 and TRBJ2-1, with 11 positions matching TRBD1. Germline CDR1 is SGHRS and CDR2 is YFSETQ. With V trimmed by 5 bases and J by 4 bases, 8 bases remained unmatched. The CDR3 is made up of 16 amino acids. The CDR3 region has the DNA TGCGCCAGCAGGTTAACCGGGACAGGGGGTTACAATGAGCAGTTCTTC. Amino acid sequence: CASRLTGTGGYNEQFF.

The chain is built from TRBV19 and TRBJ2-1; D ambiguous. CDR3 length: 12 amino acids. CDR1 and CDR2 from the germline V gene are LNHDA and SQIVND (reference sequence). The V end was cut by 4 bases, the J end by 4 bases, with 5 bases between. This chain's CDR3 is CASSTGYNEQFF. The CDR3 nucleotides are TGTGCCAGTAGTACGGGTTACAATGAGCAGTTCTTC. Based on the CDR3 plus reference TRBV19 and TRBJ2-1, the full variable domain is DGGITQSPKYLFRKEGQNVTLSCEQNLNHDAMYWYRQDPGQGLRLIYYSQIVNDFQKGDIAEGYSVSREKKESFPLTVTSAQKNPTAFYLCASSTGYNEQFFGPGTRLTVL.

This clone was counted a single time. The chain carries TRBV9 and TRBJ1-1; a possible D gene is TRBD1 (5 bases). Trimming left V 0 bases short and J 4 bases short, with 13 bases between. This CDR3 is built from 15 residues. Germline V gene lookup returns CDR1 SGDLS and CDR2 YYNGEE. This chain's CDR3 is CASSVGRGWGTEAFF. CDR3 in DNA: TGTGCCAGCAGCGTAGGTCGGGGGTGGGGCACTGAAGCTTTCTTT.

The chain links TRBV15 to TRBJ2-1; either TRBD1 or TRBD2 may supply D (6 bases each). CDR3 length: 17 amino acids. Deletions cut 0 bases from V and 0 bases from J, with 12 bases between. Germline V lookup: CDR1 LNHNV, CDR2 YYDKDF (reference sequence). The CDR3 spells CATSRDLTGASYNEQFF. CDR3 DNA: TGTGCCACCAGCAGAGATTTGACGGGGGCCTCCTACAATGAGCAGTTCTTC.

This sequence joins TRBV12-5 and TRBJ1-1; the D is unclear. Trimming took off 10 bases at V and 1 base at J, with 7 bases between the two ends. This CDR3 has 11 residues. CDR1 and CDR2 (germline): LGHNT, FRNRAP. For the CDR3, the DNA is TGTGCTACCGACCCGAACACTGAAGCTTTCTTT. This translates into CATDPNTEAFF. Looking up the rest from reference TRBV12-5 and TRBJ1-1 gives the full variable domain: DARVTQTPRHKVTEMGQEVTMRCQPILGHNTVFWYRQTMMQGLELLAYFRNRAPLDDSGMPKDRFSAEMPDATLATLKIQPSEPRDSAVYFCATDPNTEAFFGQGTRLTVV.

This rearrangement joins TRBV11-3 to TRBJ1-2, with D possibly matching TRBD1 (5 bases). V lost 0 bases and J lost 8, with 10 bases in between. Germline CDR1 SGHNT, CDR2 YENEEA. CDR3 length: 13 residues. The CDR3 bases are TGTGCCAGCAGCTTAGACAGGGAAGAGGGCTACACCTTC. Translation: CASSLDREEGYTF.

The chain recombines TRBV2 with TRBJ2-6; D call uncertain. Trimming pared 6 bases from V and 0 bases from J, leaving 12 bases between. The V gene's germline CDR1 is SNHLY and CDR2 FYNNEI. The CDR3 totals 16 residues. DNA for the CDR3: TGTGCCAGCAGCACCCCCCCGAGCTCTGGGGCCAACGTCCTGACTTTC. This sequence encodes CASSTPPSSGANVLTF.